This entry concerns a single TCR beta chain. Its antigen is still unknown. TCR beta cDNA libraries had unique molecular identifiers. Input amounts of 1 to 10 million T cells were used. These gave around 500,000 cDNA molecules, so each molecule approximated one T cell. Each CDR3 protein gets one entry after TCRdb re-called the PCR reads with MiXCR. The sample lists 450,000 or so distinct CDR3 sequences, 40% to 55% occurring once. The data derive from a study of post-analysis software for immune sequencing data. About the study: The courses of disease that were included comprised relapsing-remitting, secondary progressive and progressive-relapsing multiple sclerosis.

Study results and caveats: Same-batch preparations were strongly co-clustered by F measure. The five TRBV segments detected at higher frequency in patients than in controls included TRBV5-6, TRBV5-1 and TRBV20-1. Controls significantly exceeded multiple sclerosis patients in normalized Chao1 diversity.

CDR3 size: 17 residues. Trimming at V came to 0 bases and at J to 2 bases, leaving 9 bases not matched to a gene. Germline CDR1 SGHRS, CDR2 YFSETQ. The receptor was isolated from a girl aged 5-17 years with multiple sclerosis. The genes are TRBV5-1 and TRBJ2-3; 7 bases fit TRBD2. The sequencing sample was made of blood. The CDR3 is CASSLAGIAGSTDTQYF. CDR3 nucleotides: TGCGCCAGCAGCTTGGCCGGAATAGCGGGCTCCACAGATACGCAGTATTTT.